The 20 T cell receptor beta chains given below trace back to one sample, sequenced in a study of chemoradiotherapy in HPV16-positive cancers. Assay: immunoSEQ multiplex PCR; the TCRdb copy retains only in-frame clones and omits some. The table lists about 53,000 clones, more than 90% of them singletons, with less than 3.5% in the top ten. The source material was blood, sampled from a patient who underwent chemoradiotherapy. These receptors came from a human donor with HPV-associated anogenital cancer.

This chain connects TRBV7-9 to TRBJ1-5; D perhaps matches TRBD1 (5 bases). The germline gives CDR1 SEHNR, CDR2 FQNEAQ (reference sequence). V was trimmed by 1 base and J by 11 bases, leaving 12 bases between them. The CDR3 is 13 amino acids. The CDR3 DNA sequence: TGTGCCAGCAGCTTAGAAGGGGTTAGGACCCAGCATTTT. It specifies CASSLEGVRTQHF.

The chain has TRBV19 and TRBJ1-2; D is unclear. The CDR3 is made up of 13 amino acids. The germline V gene has CDR1 LNHDA and CDR2 SQIVND (reference sequence). Trimming took 5 bases from V and 1 from J, leaving 8 bases between them. The CDR3: CASSSQLNYGYTF. CDR3 nucleotide sequence: TGTGCCAGTAGTTCACAGCTTAACTATGGCTACACCTTC.

This clone was counted once. This chain connects TRBV19 to TRBJ2-1, with TRBD2 identical over 8 bases. Germline-derived CDR1 and CDR2 are LNHDA and SQIVND (reference sequence). The CDR3 is made up of 14 amino acids. Trimming cost V 3 bases and J 6 bases; bases outside gene matches: 4. This chain's CDR3 is CASSILAGLNEQFF. CDR3 sequence (DNA): TGTGCCAGTAGTATCCTAGCGGGCCTCAATGAGCAGTTCTTC.

The rearrangement links TRBV2 to TRBJ1-1; D is uncertain. The CDR3 is 11 residues long. CDR1 SNHLY and CDR2 FYNNEI come from the germline V gene. V dropped 6 bases and J dropped 8 bases, with 10 bases sitting between them. The CDR3 here is CASREFREAFF. The CDR3 bases are TGTGCCAGCAGGGAATTTAGGGAAGCTTTCTTT.

The chain is built from TRBV5-1 and TRBJ2-7, with D perhaps TRBD1 or TRBD2 (5 bases each). The CDR3 consists of 16 residues. V was clipped by 3 bases and J by 0 bases, with 16 bases between them. Germline CDR1 SGHRS, CDR2 YFSETQ. DNA for the CDR3: TGCGCCAGCAGCTCGAATCCCGGGGCAATCTCCTACGAGCAGTACTTC. Translated, it gives CASSSNPGAISYEQYF.

The genes are TRBV30 and TRBJ2-7, with TRBD1 identical over 8 bases. The trim removed 7 bases at V and 4 bases at J, leaving 12 bases unmatched. The CDR3 totals 14 residues. From germline, CDR1 is GTSNPN and CDR2 SVGIG (reference sequence). This chain's CDR3 is CASYPGQGQYEQYF. CDR3 DNA: TGTGCCTCGTATCCCGGACAGGGTCAATACGAGCAGTACTTC.

V usage is TRBV12-5 and J usage is TRBJ1-5; 8 bases agree with TRBD1. V lost 5 bases and J lost 5; bases outside the gene matches: 8. Per germline, CDR1 LGHNT and CDR2 FRNRAP. The CDR3 loop spans 15 amino acids. The chain's CDR3 is CASGPTGVHDQPQHF. The CDR3, as DNA: TGTGCTAGTGGTCCGACAGGGGTCCATGATCAGCCCCAGCATTTT.

The chain couples TRBV11-3 to TRBJ2-6; possibly TRBD1 for D (5 bases). Germline V gene sequence: CDR1 SGHNT, CDR2 YENEEA. The CDR3 totals 15 residues. Trimming stripped 5 bases from V and 0 bases from J, with 8 bases between. The CDR3 coding sequence is TGTGCCAGCAGCCCAGGGCACTCTGGGGCCAACGTCCTGACTTTC. This gives the protein CASSPGHSGANVLTF.

This sequence joins TRBV5-1 and TRBJ2-6; 11 bases fit TRBD2. This CDR3 has 21 amino acids. Germline loops: CDR1 SGHRS, CDR2 YFSETQ. The V and J ends lost 4 bases and 4 bases, in that order; junction bases with no gene match: 19. CDR3 bases: TGCGCCAGCAGCCCGGAACTAGCGGGAGCCGGACCCTCTGCGGGGGCCAACGTCCTGACTTTC. The encoded protein is CASSPELAGAGPSAGANVLTF. The full variable domain, rest sourced from reference TRBV5-1 and TRBJ2-6, is KAGVTQTPRYLIKTRGQQVTLSCSPISGHRSVSWYQQTPGQGLQFLFEYFSETQRNKGNFPGRFSGRQFSNSRSEMNVSTLELGDSALYLCASSPELAGAGPSAGANVLTFGAGSRLTVL.

This chain links TRBV30 with TRBJ2-1, with D unclear. Trimming left V 2 bases short and J 0 bases short, with 11 bases between. This CDR3 spans 15 amino acids. CDR1 is GTSNPN, CDR2 SVGIG, per germline (reference sequence). The CDR3 DNA reads TGTGCCTGGAGTACCGACACTCGCTCCTACAATGAGCAGTTCTTC. It specifies CAWSTDTRSYNEQFF.

The V and J genes are TRBV6-5 and TRBJ1-1; 7 nucleotides agree with TRBD1. The CDR3 has 12 amino acids. The trim removed 5 bases at V and 11 bases at J, leaving 8 bases unmatched. Germline lookup yields CDR1 MNHEY and CDR2 SVGAGI. This CDR3 reads CASSRGTGEAFF. The CDR3 DNA reads TGTGCCAGCAGTAGAGGTACAGGGGAGGCTTTCTTT.

The gene calls are TRBV19 and TRBJ1-4, with 7 bases matching TRBD1. The trim removed 5 bases at V and 5 bases at J, leaving 5 bases unmatched. Looked up from germline, CDR1 is LNHDA and CDR2 is SQIVND (reference sequence). This CDR3 region has 14 residues. The CDR3 protein is CASSSTGSNEKLFF. In DNA, the CDR3 is TGTGCCAGTAGTTCGACAGGGTCCAATGAAAAACTGTTTTTT. The full variable domain, completed using reference TRBV19 and TRBJ1-4, is DGGITQSPKYLFRKEGQNVTLSCEQNLNHDAMYWYRQDPGQGLRLIYYSQIVNDFQKGDIAEGYSVSREKKESFPLTVTSAQKNPTAFYLCASSSTGSNEKLFFGSGTQLSVL.

The chain recombines TRBV10-3 with TRBJ1-2, with a weak D call TRBD1 (6 bases). This CDR3 has 13 amino acids. Germline V gene lookup returns CDR1 ENHRY and CDR2 SYGVKD. V dropped 3 bases and J dropped 8 bases, with 13 bases sitting between them. CDR3 nucleotides: TGTGCCATCAGTGACGAGGGGGAGAACGGCTACACCTTC. Translation: CAISDEGENGYTF.

The count of this clone is one. The CDR3 region is CASSTPSDRTNTEAFF. The CDR3 DNA reads as TGTGCCAGTAGTACCCCCTCGGACAGGACGAACACTGAAGCTTTCTTT. This chain uses TRBV19 with TRBJ1-1; TRBD1 agrees at 7 bases. Germline CDR1 reads LNHDA; CDR2 reads SQIVND (reference sequence). This CDR3 has 16 residues. Trimming removed 4 bases from V and 1 base from J; junction bases left unmatched: 9.

V and J are TRBV18 and TRBJ2-7, with TRBD2 identical over 10 bases. The CDR3 length is 14 residues. The V gene end was trimmed by 6 bases and the J gene end by 5 bases; junction bases not matched to a gene: 7. Germline CDR1 and CDR2: KGHSH and LQKENI. Here the CDR3 DNA reads TGTGCCAGCTCCCCCAGCGGGAGGGCCCACGAGCAGTACTTC. Its translation is CASSPSGRAHEQYF.

This rearrangement joins TRBV18 to TRBJ2-3; TRBD1 might be the D (5 bases). The V and J ends lost 4 bases and 5 bases respectively, with 19 bases between them. The CDR3 is 16 amino acids. Germline CDR1 and CDR2: KGHSH and LQKENI. CDR3 residues: CASSLQVTASGDTQYF. The CDR3, as DNA: TGTGCCAGCTCACTACAGGTGACAGCGTCAGGAGATACGCAGTATTTT.

The gene calls are TRBV6-5 and TRBJ1-2, with TRBD1 matching 8 bases. J was trimmed by 7 bases and V by 6 bases; bases with no gene match: 7. This CDR3 has 13 amino acids. The V gene's germline CDR1 is MNHEY and CDR2 SVGAGI. The CDR3 region is CASSPQGGSGYTF. The CDR3 coding sequence is TGTGCCAGCAGCCCACAGGGGGGGAGTGGCTACACCTTC.

This clone was observed once. V usage is TRBV11-2 and J usage is TRBJ1-2; D may be TRBD1 (5 bases). Germline V gene sequence: CDR1 SGHAT, CDR2 FQNNGV. V lost 0 bases, J lost 8 bases, and 16 bases lay in between. CDR3 length: 15 amino acids. The CDR3 protein is CASSLEAGGTSGYTF. The CDR3 bases are TGTGCCAGCAGCTTAGAGGCGGGCGGGACCTCCGGCTACACCTTC. The whole variable domain, filled in from reference TRBV11-2 and TRBJ1-2, reads EAGVAQSPRYKIIEKRQSVAFWCNPISGHATLYWYQQILGQGPKLLIQFQNNGVVDDSQLPKDRFSAERLKGVDSTLKIQPAKLEDSAVYLCASSLEAGGTSGYTFGSGTRLTVV.

This chain connects TRBV5-1 to TRBJ2-5; D possibly corresponds to TRBD2 (5 bases). This CDR3 spans 12 amino acids. Germline V gene lookup returns CDR1 SGHRS and CDR2 YFSETQ. V lost 4 bases and J lost 3, with 7 bases in between. The DNA of the CDR3 is TGCGCCAGCAGCCCCGGGGAAGAGACCCAGTACTTC. Its protein product is CASSPGEETQYF. The full variable domain, rest sourced from reference TRBV5-1 and TRBJ2-5, is KAGVTQTPRYLIKTRGQQVTLSCSPISGHRSVSWYQQTPGQGLQFLFEYFSETQRNKGNFPGRFSGRQFSNSRSEMNVSTLELGDSALYLCASSPGEETQYFGPGTRLLVL.

This chain joins TRBV18 and TRBJ2-5; no clear D. The germline V gene has CDR1 KGHSH and CDR2 LQKENI. Trimming left V 2 bases short and J 2 bases short, with 3 bases between. The CDR3 is 12 amino acids. CDR3 region: CASSPDQETQYF. The CDR3, as DNA: TGTGCCAGCTCACCAGATCAAGAGACCCAGTACTTC.